The clone carrying this TCR beta chain was detected only a few times. By 5'RACE template switching, TCR cDNA was produced, with a universal primer site and UMIs added in the process. TCRdb fed the 5' RACE reads into MiXCR, producing one record per CDR3 protein. This repertoire shows 610,000 or so distinct CDR3 sequences, 9% to 15% found once; its top ten account for more than 12%. This specimen comes from a study of T cells after yellow fever vaccination. The CDR3 is made up of 14 amino acids. V shed 3 bases and J shed 4 bases, with 13 bases lying between them. Germline-derived CDR1 and CDR2 are SGHRS and YFSETQ.

The input for sequencing was PBMCs, taken on the day of the yellow fever booster vaccination. The rearrangement links TRBV5-1 to TRBJ2-5; maybe TRBD2 (6 bases). The source is a man aged 25-45 years who received the YFV17D yellow fever vaccine. CDR3 DNA: TGCGCCAGCAGCTGGGGGGTAGGGGCAGAGACCCAGTACTTC. As protein: CASSWGVGAETQYF.